The present entry profiles one T cell receptor (beta chain) with its context. There is no known antigen for this receptor. The sample comes from a study of T cell clusters in autoimmune cytopenias (dated 2019 in TCRdb). Broadly, across the study: Among healthy donor controls, the mean age was about 55 years, the median age was approximately 62 years, and 22 of 43 were female. The comparison group for autoimmune hepatitis repertoires was about 20 healthy donors matched for age and sex. A median TRB sequencing depth of approximately 50,000 reads per sample was reached, and a median of roughly 2,300 distinct TRB clonotypes per sample was obtained. In autoimmune cytopenia patients, peripheral blood TRB and IGH repertoires were sequenced during active disease and over treatment follow-up, together with healthy, CLL and autoimmune hepatitis controls. The goal of the study was to find out whether patients with autoimmune cytopenia have a disease-specific immune repertoire signature that could be used as a blood-based biomarker. For primary cytopenia the controls were some 25 age-matched healthy donors, whereas for secondary cytopenia the controls were approximately 15 age-matched CLL patients.

Multiplex PCR with a touch-down protocol amplified TRB rearrangements, with the TRB-A and TRB-B primer pools combined in a single tube. Illumina adapters and sample indices were added to the amplicons through two consecutive PCR reactions performed with Phusion HS II polymerase. The amplicons were purified from gel with the NucleoSpin Gel and PCR Clean-up kit, after which the amplicons were quantified by Qubit and checked for quality on an Agilent 2100 Bioanalyzer. Sequencing of the libraries was done on an Illumina MiSeq with 600-cycle, single-indexed, paired-end runs. The authors' analysis ran thus. Alignment and assembly of TRB reads were performed with MiXCR version 2.1.12 and the default MiXCR reference library. A clone was defined by each unique CDR3 nucleotide sequence, and analysis was restricted to productive sequences with at least two reads. Repertoire diversity was assessed by alpha-parameterized diversity profiles (alpha 0 to 5), including Shannon (alpha 1) and Simpson (alpha 2) indices, computed with an R script. Combinatorial TRB VJ usage was calculated with the tcR package and was compared between cohorts by principal component analysis performed with ade4. TCRbeta CDR3s were clustered with GLIPH on cohort pairs matched by age and read depth, and cluster frequencies were compared by Wilcoxon test. TCRdb reprocessed the reads and provides one entry for every CDR3 protein sequence; no DNA is given. It is TCRdb's table, rather than the study itself, that gives the V and J calls and clone size. The sample table holds around 6,800 distinct CDR3 sequences. The biggest ten clones account for roughly 18% of the sample.

CDR1 LNHDA and CDR2 SQIVND are derived from the germline V gene (reference sequence). The CDR3 contains 16 residues, cysteine and phenylalanine counted. No nucleotide data were recorded. Each sample's TRB amplification started from roughly 240 ng of peripheral blood genomic DNA, which corresponds to tens of thousands of genome equivalents. The full study reports these points: The cluster-lack signature was not observed for secondary cytopenia versus CLL, as the signature was apparently masked by the dominant lymphoma-associated repertoire. Around 3-fold more exclusive TRB clusters were observed in healthy donors than in active autoimmune hepatitis patients, consistent with an autoimmunity-wide signature. GLIPH results suggested that primary autoimmune cytopenia patients were missing physiological T cell clusters, with fewer than 60 clusters found only in healthy donors compared with 15 to 20 found only in patients. The T cell clusters were only ever defined in silico, so experimental validation of their functional role was still needed. TRB repertoire shifts, with less even repertoires observed in secondary cytopenia and CLL, were mostly attributed to lymphoma bias rather than autoimmunity.

These data also featured in a second study, about T cell repertoires in aging, cancer and after chemotherapy. The second source states: Donors spanned six age groups from 30 or younger to 70 or older, with at least three individuals per group. Control TCR repertoires from healthy donors were recorded over several months to years, and clear clonal overlap was observed across re-sampling. In total, the full dataset held 7.5 million to 9.5 million TCR reads. Untreated patients with hematological or solid cancers showed significantly lower blood TCR diversity and higher clonality than age-matched healthy donors. In healthy donors, the drop in TCR diversity with age came mainly from a loss of richness, whereas in cancer patients a loss of evenness also played a part. In both cancer cohorts, median generation probability rose over the chemotherapy interval, which suggests that the repertoire was reconstituted through rebound thymic output. It was noted by the authors that conclusions about immunological memory after chemotherapy cannot be drawn from the repertoire data. To examine immunoaging and T cell reconstitution after chemotherapy, the study profiled TCR beta repertoires in peripheral blood from healthy donors and cancer patients. Alongside under 100 healthy donors serving as a reference group, the cohort included over 200 cancer patients, of whom some 91 had hematological cancers and 120 to 130 had solid cancers. MiXCR versions 2.12 and 3.0.5 were used to process TRB sequences. Shannon diversity, evenness, clonality (one minus evenness), and alpha-parameterized diversity profiles from alpha 0 to 5 were included as repertoire metrics. The IGoR algorithm was used to compute generation probabilities of clones in paired pre- and post-chemotherapy samples.

The source is a human donor in good health. Recombination joined TRBV19 with TRBJ1-5; TCRdb selects TRBD1, and the lack of DNA leaves this call unchecked. The sequenced sample was peripheral blood. CDR3 loop: CASSFIGSPRGQPQHF.